This T cell receptor beta chain was profiled in a study of T cells after yellow fever vaccination. For the study at large: Where fractions had low cell numbers, libraries were prepared from them with the SMART-Seq v4 Ultra Low Input RNA kit.

The CDR3 covers 15 residues. Trimming took 0 bases from V and 2 from J; bases not matched to a gene: 3. Germline-derived CDR1 and CDR2 are SEHNR and FQNEAQ (reference sequence). This clonotype was detected a few times. TCRdb re-derived calls from the 5' RACE reads in MiXCR, one entry per CDR3 protein. Of 100,000 to 150,000 distinct CDR3 sequences in the sample, roughly 8.2% were seen once. This sequence joins TRBV7-9 and TRBJ1-1; 7 bases match TRBD1. This sample comprised CD8+ T cells sorted from PBMCs, obtained on the day of the yellow fever booster vaccination. The sequence was obtained from a man between 18 and 29 years old who received the YFV17D yellow fever vaccine. CDR3 nucleotide sequence: TGTGCCAGCAGCTTAGCGTTAGGGGGCAACACTGAAGCTTTCTTT. Protein sequence: CASSLALGGNTEAFF.